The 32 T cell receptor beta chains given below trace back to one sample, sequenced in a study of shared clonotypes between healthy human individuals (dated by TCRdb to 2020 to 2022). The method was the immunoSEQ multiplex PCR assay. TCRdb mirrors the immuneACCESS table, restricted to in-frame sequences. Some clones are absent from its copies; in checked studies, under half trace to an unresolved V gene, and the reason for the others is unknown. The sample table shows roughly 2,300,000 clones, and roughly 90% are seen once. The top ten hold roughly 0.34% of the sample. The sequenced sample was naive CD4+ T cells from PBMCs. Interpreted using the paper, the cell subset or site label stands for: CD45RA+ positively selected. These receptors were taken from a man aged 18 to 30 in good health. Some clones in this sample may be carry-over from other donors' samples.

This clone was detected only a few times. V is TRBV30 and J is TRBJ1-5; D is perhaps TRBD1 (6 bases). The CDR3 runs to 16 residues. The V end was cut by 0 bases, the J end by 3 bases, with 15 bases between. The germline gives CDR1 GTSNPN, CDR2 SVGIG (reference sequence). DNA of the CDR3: TGTGCCTGGAGTGTAGGCCACAGGGCTATCAATCAGCCCCAGCATTTT. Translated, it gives CAWSVGHRAINQPQHF.

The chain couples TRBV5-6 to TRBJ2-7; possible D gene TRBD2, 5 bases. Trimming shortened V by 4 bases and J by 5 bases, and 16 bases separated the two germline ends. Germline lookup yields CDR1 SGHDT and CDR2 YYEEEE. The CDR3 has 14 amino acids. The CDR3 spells CASSARRLSNEQYF. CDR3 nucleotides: TGTGCCAGCAGCGCCCGGAGGTTATCTAACGAGCAGTACTTC. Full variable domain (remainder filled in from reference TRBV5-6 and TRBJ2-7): DAGVTQSPTHLIKTRGQQVTLRCSPKSGHDTVSWYQQALGQGPQFIFQYYEEEERQRGNFPDRFSGHQFPNYSSELNVNALLLGDSALYLCASSARRLSNEQYFGPGTRLTVT.

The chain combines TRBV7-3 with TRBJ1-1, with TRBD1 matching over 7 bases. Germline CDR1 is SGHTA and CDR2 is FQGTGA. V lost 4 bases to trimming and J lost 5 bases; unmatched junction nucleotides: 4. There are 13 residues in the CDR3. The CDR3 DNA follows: TGTGCCAGCAGCTCACAGGGGATTACTGAAGCTTTCTTT. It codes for CASSSQGITEAFF. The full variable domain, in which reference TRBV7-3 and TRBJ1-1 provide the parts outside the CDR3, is GAGVSQTPSNKVTEKGKYVELRCDPISGHTALYWYRQSLGQGPEFLIYFQGTGAADDSGLPNDRFFAVRPEGSVSTLKIQRTERGDSAVYLCASSSQGITEAFFGQGTRLTVV.

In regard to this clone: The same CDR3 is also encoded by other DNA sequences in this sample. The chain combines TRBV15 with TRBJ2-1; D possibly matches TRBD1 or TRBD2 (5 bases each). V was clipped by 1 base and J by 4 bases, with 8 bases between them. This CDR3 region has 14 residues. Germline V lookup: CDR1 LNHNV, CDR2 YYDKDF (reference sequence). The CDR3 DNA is TGTGCCACCAGCAGAGGGGGGAATTACAATGAGCAGTTCTTC. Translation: CATSRGGNYNEQFF. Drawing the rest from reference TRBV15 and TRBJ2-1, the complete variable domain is DAMVIQNPRYQVTQFGKPVTLSCSQTLNHNVMYWYQQKSSQAPKLLFHYYDKDFNNEADTPDNFQSRRPNTSFCFLDIRSPGLGDTAMYLCATSRGGNYNEQFFGPGTRLTVL.

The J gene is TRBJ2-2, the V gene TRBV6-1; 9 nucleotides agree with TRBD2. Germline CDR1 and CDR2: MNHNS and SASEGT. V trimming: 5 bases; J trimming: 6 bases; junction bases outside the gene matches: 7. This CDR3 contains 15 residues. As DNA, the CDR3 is TGTGCCAGCAGTCCGGGACTAGCTTATGCCGGGGAGCTGTTTTTT. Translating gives CASSPGLAYAGELFF.

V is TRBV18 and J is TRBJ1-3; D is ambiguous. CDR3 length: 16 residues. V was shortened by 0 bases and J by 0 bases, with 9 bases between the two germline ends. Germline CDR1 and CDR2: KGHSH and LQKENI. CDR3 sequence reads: CASSPPGFGSGNTIYF. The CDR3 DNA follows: TGTGCCAGCTCACCACCAGGGTTTGGCTCTGGAAACACCATATATTTT.

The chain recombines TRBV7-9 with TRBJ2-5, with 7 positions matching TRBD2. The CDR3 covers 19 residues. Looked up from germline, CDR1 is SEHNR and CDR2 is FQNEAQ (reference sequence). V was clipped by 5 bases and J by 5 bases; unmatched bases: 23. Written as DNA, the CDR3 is TGTGCCAGCAGCCCTTTTTCCCCGGGTCTAGCGGTACGGGGCGAGACCCAGTACTTC. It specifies CASSPFSPGLAVRGETQYF. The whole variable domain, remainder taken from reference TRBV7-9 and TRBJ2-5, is DTGVSQNPRHKITKRGQNVTFRCDPISEHNRLYWYRQTLGQGPEFLTYFQNEAQLEKSRLLSDRFSAERPKGSFSTLEIQRTEQGDSAMYLCASSPFSPGLAVRGETQYFGPGTRLLVL.

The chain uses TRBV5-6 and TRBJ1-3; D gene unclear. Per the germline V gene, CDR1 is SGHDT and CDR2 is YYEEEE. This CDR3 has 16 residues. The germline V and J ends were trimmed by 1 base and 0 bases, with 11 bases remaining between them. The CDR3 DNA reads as TGTGCCAGCAGCTTGTTACCAGCCTACTCTGGAAACACCATATATTTT. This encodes CASSLLPAYSGNTIYF. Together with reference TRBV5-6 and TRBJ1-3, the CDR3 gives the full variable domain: DAGVTQSPTHLIKTRGQQVTLRCSPKSGHDTVSWYQQALGQGPQFIFQYYEEEERQRGNFPDRFSGHQFPNYSSELNVNALLLGDSALYLCASSLLPAYSGNTIYFGEGSWLTVV.

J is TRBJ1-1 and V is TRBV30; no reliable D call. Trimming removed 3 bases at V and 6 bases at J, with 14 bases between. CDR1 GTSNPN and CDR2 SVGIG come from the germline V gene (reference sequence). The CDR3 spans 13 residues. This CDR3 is CAWRLGGEAEAFF. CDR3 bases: TGTGCCTGGAGATTGGGCGGGGAGGCTGAAGCTTTCTTT.

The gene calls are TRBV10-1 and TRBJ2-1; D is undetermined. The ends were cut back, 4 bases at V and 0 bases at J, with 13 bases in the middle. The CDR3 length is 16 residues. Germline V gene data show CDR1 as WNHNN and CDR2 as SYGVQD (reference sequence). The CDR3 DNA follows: TGCGCCAGCAGTGGCTTGGCGGTGAGCTCCTACAATGAGCAGTTCTTC. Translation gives CASSGLAVSSYNEQFF.

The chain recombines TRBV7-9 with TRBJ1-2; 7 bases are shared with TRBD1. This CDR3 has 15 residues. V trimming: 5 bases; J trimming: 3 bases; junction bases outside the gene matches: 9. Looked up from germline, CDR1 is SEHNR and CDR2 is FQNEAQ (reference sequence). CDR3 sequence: CASSQIQGRDYGYTF. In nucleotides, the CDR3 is TGTGCCAGCAGCCAAATACAGGGGAGGGACTATGGCTACACCTTC.

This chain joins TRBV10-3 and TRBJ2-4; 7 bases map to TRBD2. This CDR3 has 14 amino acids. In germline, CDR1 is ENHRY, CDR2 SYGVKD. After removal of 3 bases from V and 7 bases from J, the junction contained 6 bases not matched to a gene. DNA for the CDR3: TGTGCCATCAGTGAAACCCGGGAGGACAACATTCAGTACTTC. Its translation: CAISETREDNIQYF.

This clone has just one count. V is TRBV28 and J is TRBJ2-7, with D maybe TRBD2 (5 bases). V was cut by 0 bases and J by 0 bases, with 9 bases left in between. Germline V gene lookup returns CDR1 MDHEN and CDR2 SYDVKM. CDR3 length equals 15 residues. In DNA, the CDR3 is TGTGCCAGCAGTTTATGGACCGGGGACTCCTACGAGCAGTACTTC. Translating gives CASSLWTGDSYEQYF.

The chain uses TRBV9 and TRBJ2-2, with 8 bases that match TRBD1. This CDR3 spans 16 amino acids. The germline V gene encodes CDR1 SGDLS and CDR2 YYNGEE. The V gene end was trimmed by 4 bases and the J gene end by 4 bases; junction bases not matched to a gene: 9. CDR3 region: CASSFGGQARTGELFF. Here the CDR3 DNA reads TGTGCCAGCAGCTTCGGGGGACAGGCCCGCACCGGGGAGCTGTTTTTT. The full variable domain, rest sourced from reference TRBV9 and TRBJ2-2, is DSGVTQTPKHLITATGQRVTLRCSPRSGDLSVYWYQQSLDQGLQFLIQYYNGEERAKGNILERFSAQQFPDLHSELNLSSLELGDSALYFCASSFGGQARTGELFFGEGSRLTVL.

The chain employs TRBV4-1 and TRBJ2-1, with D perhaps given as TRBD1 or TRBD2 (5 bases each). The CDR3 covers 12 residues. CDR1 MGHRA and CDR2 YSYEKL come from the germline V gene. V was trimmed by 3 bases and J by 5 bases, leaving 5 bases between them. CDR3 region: CASSQGHNEQFF. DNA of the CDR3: TGCGCCAGCAGCCAGGGACACAATGAGCAGTTCTTC.

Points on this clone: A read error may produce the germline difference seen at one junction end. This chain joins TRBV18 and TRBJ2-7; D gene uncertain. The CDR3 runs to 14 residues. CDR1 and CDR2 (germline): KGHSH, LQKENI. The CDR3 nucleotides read TGTGCCAACTCACCATCATCGGTGACCTACGAGCAGTACTTC. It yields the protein CANSPSSVTYEQYF. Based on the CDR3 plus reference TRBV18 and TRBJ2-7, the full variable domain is NAGVMQNPRHLVRRRGQEARLRCSPMKGHSHVYWYRQLPEEGLKFMVYLQKENIIDESGMPKERFSAEFPKEGPSILRIQQVVRGDSAAYFCANSPSSVTYEQYFGPGTRLTVT.

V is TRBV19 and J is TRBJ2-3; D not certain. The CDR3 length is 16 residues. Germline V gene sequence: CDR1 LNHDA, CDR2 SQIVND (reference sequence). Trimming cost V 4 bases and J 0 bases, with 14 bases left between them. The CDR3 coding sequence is TGTGCCAGTAGTAGAGAGGACGGCATTAGCACAGATACGCAGTATTTT. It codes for CASSREDGISTDTQYF.

The CDR3 protein is CASSDTRDGTYEQYF. The CDR3 DNA follows: TGTGCCAGCAGTGATACTAGGGACGGAACCTACGAGCAGTACTTC. This sequence joins TRBV25-1 and TRBJ2-7; D is tentatively TRBD1 or TRBD2 (5 bases each). The CDR3 runs to 15 residues. Trimming cost V 3 bases and J 2 bases, with 14 bases left between them. CDR1 and CDR2 from the germline V gene are MGHDK and SYGVNS.

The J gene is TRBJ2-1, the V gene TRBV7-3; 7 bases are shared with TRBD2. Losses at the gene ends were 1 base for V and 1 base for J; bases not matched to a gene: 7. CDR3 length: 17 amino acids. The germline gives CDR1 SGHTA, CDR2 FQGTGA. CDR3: CASSLSFSGASYNEQFF. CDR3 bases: TGTGCCAGCAGCTTAAGCTTCAGCGGGGCTTCCTACAATGAGCAGTTCTTC.

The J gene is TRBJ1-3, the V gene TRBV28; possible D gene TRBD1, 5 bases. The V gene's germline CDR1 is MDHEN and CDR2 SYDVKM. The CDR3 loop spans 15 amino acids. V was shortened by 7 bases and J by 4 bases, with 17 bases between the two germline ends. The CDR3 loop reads CASTFPRTSGNTIYF. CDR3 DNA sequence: TGTGCCAGCACCTTCCCTAGGACATCCGGAAACACCATATATTTT.

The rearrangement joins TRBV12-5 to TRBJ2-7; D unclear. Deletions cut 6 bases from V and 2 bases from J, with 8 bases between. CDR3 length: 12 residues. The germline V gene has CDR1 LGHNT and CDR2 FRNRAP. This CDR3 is CASGRHAYEQYF. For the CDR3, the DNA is TGTGCTAGTGGCCGACATGCCTACGAGCAGTACTTC. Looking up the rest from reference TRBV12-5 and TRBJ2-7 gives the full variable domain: DARVTQTPRHKVTEMGQEVTMRCQPILGHNTVFWYRQTMMQGLELLAYFRNRAPLDDSGMPKDRFSAEMPDATLATLKIQPSEPRDSAVYFCASGRHAYEQYFGPGTRLTVT.

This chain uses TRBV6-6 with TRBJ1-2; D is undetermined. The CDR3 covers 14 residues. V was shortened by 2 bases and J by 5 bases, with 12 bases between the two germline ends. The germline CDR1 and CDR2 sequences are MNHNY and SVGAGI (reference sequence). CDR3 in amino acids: CASSYGRQRYGYTF. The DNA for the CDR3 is TGTGCCAGCAGTTACGGTAGGCAGAGATATGGCTACACCTTC.

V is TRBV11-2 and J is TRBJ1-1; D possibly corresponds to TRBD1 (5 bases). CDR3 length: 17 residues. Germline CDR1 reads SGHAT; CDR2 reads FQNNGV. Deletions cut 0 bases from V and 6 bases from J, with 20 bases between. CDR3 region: CASSLDPSWGSKAEAFF. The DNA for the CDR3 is TGTGCCAGCAGCTTAGATCCTTCGTGGGGCTCGAAGGCTGAAGCTTTCTTT.

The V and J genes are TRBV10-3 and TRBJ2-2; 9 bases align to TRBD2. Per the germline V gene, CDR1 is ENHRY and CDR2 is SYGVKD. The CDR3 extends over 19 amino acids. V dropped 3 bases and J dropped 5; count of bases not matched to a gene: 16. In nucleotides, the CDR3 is TGTGCCATCAGTGATTTCGGGGCGGGAGGGCCCAGAGTAACCGGGGAGCTGTTTTTT. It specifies CAISDFGAGGPRVTGELFF.

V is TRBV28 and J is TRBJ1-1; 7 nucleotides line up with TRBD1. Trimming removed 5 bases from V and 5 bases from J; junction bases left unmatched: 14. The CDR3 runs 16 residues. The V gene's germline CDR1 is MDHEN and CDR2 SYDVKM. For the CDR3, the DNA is TGTGCCAGCAGTGGCATAGACAGGGACCGGGGGACTGAAGCTTTCTTT. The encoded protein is CASSGIDRDRGTEAFF.

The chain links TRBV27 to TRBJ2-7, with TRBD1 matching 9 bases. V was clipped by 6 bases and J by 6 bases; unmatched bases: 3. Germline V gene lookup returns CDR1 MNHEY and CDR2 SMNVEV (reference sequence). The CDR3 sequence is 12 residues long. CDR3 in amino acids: CASSGTGFEQYF. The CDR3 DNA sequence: TGTGCCAGCAGCGGGACAGGGTTCGAGCAGTACTTC.

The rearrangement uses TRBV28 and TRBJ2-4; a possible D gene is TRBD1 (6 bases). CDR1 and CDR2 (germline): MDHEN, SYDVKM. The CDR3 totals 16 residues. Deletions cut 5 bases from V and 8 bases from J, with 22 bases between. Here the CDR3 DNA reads TGTGCCAGCAGTCGGACAGTGGGTTTAGAGATGGACATTCAGTACTTC. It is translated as CASSRTVGLEMDIQYF.

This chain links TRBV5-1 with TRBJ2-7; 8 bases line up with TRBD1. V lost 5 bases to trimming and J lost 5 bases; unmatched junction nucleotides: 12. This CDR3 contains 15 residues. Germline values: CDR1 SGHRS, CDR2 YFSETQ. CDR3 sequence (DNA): TGCGCCAGCAGATTGTCCCCGGGACAGGCCAACGAGCAGTACTTC. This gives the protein CASRLSPGQANEQYF.

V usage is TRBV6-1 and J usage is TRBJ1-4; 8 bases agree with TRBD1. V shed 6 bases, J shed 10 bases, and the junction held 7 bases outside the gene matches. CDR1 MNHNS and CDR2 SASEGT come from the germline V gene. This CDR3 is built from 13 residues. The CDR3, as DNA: TGTGCCAGCAGCCAGGGACAGGCGGGAAAACTGTTTTTT. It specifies CASSQGQAGKLFF.

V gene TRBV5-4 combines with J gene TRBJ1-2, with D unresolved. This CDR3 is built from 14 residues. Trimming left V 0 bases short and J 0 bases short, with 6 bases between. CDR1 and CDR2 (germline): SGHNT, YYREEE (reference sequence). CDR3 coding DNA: TGTGCCAGCAGCTTGGGGGCCGCTAACTATGGCTACACCTTC. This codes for CASSLGAANYGYTF.

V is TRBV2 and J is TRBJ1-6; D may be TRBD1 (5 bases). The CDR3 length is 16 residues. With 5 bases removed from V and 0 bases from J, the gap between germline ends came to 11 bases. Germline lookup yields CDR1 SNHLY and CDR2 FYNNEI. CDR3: CASSRTLSSYNSPLHF. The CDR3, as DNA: TGTGCCAGCAGTCGGACACTGAGCTCCTATAATTCACCCCTCCACTTT.

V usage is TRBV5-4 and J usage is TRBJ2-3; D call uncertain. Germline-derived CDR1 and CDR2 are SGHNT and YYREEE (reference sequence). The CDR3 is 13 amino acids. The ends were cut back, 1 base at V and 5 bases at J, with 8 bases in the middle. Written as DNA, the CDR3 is TGTGCCAGCAGCTTGAAAGGGCTAGATACGCAGTATTTT. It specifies CASSLKGLDTQYF. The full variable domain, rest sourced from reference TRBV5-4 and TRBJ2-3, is ETGVTQSPTHLIKTRGQQVTLRCSSQSGHNTVSWYQQALGQGPQFIFQYYREEENGRGNFPPRFSGLQFPNYSSELNVNALELDDSALYLCASSLKGLDTQYFGPGTRLTVL.